The present entry profiles one TCR beta chain with its context. This sample stems from a study of radiation and T cells in renal cell carcinoma. This CDR3 has 16 amino acids. Documented time point: blood 2 weeks post-SBRT. The treatment: 15 Gy SBRT to primary tumor, nephrectomy 4 weeks later. This renal cell carcinoma was of the clear cell type. Generated by immunoSEQ multiplex PCR, the TCRdb table keeps only in-frame clones and is missing some. The sample carries 70,000 or so clones, about 81% recorded once. This chain uses TRBV21-1 with TRBJ2-3. TRBV21-1 is a pseudogene segment. Sequenced here: blood, sampled from a patient whose treatment included radiotherapy and nephrectomy. The source of this sequence is a man aged 55 to 70 with renal cell carcinoma. The CDR3 coding sequence is TGTGCCAGCAGCTGGGACCTTACGGACAGCACAGATACGCAGTATTTT. Translated, it gives CASSWDLTDSTDTQYF.